Following are 8 T cell receptor beta chains from one sample sequenced in a study of cytomegalovirus exposure and HLA in healthy donors. Produced via immunoSEQ multiplex PCR; TCRdb's table is partial and in-frame only. The sample has about 130,000 clones, around 93% seen once; the top ten hold about 2%. The sample consisted of PBMCs. The receptors were gathered from a man in his late teens or twenties in good health and CMV-seropositive.

The chain joins TRBV7-6 to TRBJ1-6; 7 bases map to TRBD1. The CDR3 has 18 residues. CDR1 SGHVS and CDR2 FNYEAQ come from the germline V gene. The V segment lost 5 bases and the J segment 6 bases; nucleotides outside the gene matches: 16. The CDR3 protein is CASSPLTGNDVFNSPLHF. CDR3 bases: TGTGCCAGCAGCCCACTGACAGGGAATGATGTCTTTAATTCACCCCTCCACTTT.

The genes are TRBV6-5 and TRBJ1-2; D is perhaps TRBD1 (5 bases). V gave up 2 bases and J gave up 8 bases, with 9 bases separating them. The CDR3 sequence is 12 residues long. CDR1 and CDR2 from the germline V gene are MNHEY and SVGAGI. The CDR3 is CASSYDSIGYTF. The CDR3 DNA is TGTGCCAGCAGTTACGACAGTATCGGCTACACCTTC.

The J gene is TRBJ2-1, the V gene TRBV5-1; D uncertain. Between the trimmed V and J ends, which lost 7 bases and 0 bases, there was a span of 14 bases. Germline lookup yields CDR1 SGHRS and CDR2 YFSETQ. This CDR3 contains 15 residues. CDR3 nucleotide sequence: TGCGCCAGCGGTTTTGTAAGGAGCTCCTACAATGAGCAGTTCTTC. It yields the protein CASGFVRSSYNEQFF.

This chain links TRBV7-6 with TRBJ1-1; 8 nucleotides match TRBD1. The CDR3 consists of 14 residues. Trimming cost V 4 bases and J 4 bases; bases outside gene matches: 5. The germline CDR1 and CDR2 sequences are SGHVS and FNYEAQ. The DNA of the CDR3 is TGTGCCAGCAGCTGGGCAGACAGGGGCACTGAAGCTTTCTTT. It encodes CASSWADRGTEAFF.

This chain uses TRBV23-1 with TRBJ2-3, with 7 bases identical to TRBD2. TRBV23-1 is flagged as an ORF with uncertain function. J lost 8 bases, V lost 11 bases, and 16 bases had no gene match. The length of the CDR3 is 14 residues. CDR3 sequence reads: CAPGRTRTHSTQYF. CDR3 nucleotide sequence: TGCGCCCCAGGCCGGACTAGGACCCACTCTACGCAGTATTTT.

This clone was observed a few times. CDR3 in amino acids: CASSLDWGGSYNEQFF. CDR3 DNA sequence: TGCGCCAGCAGCTTGGATTGGGGGGGCTCCTACAATGAGCAGTTCTTC. The chain carries TRBV5-1 and TRBJ2-1; 7 positions agree with TRBD2. The CDR3 length is 16 residues. J lost 0 bases, V lost 0 bases, and 3 bases had no gene match. CDR1 is SGHRS and CDR2 is YFSETQ in the germline V gene.

The chain carries TRBV18 and TRBJ2-5; D perhaps matches TRBD1 (6 bases). V was shortened by 6 bases and J by 1 base, with 12 bases between the two germline ends. The CDR3 runs to 14 residues. From germline, CDR1 is KGHSH and CDR2 LQKENI. The CDR3 nucleotides read TGTGCCAGCTCCCTACAGGGCCCCCAAGAGACCCAGTACTTC. This gives the protein CASSLQGPQETQYF.

The rearrangement joins TRBV6-5 to TRBJ2-3, with D tentatively TRBD2 (5 bases). CDR3 size: 13 residues. Germline assignment: CDR1 MNHEY and CDR2 SVGAGI. Trimming removed 5 bases from V and 6 bases from J, with 12 bases in between. The CDR3 sequence: CASSDPERDTQYF. Written as DNA, the CDR3 is TGTGCCAGCAGTGACCCGGAGCGGGATACGCAGTATTTT.